The next 21 T cell receptor beta chains were all read from a single sample in a study of blood T cell repertoires in COVID-19. TCRdb keeps only in-frame clones here, not all; method: immunoSEQ multiplex PCR. The repertoire holds some 170,000 clones, with roughly four fifths as singletons. The specimen sequenced was peripheral blood. Source of these receptors: a man between 60 and 70 years old with active or convalescent COVID-19.

The V and J genes are TRBV6-2 or TRBV6-3 and TRBJ2-2; 9 bases map to TRBD1. V was pared by 2 bases and J by 7 bases, with 2 bases of the junction left unmatched. CDR3 length: 14 residues. Germline CDR1 and CDR2: MNHEY and SVGEGT. CDR3 in amino acids: CASSYGTGHGELFF. DNA of the CDR3: TGTGCCAGCAGTTACGGGACAGGGCACGGGGAGCTGTTTTTT.

This rearrangement joins TRBV2 to TRBJ2-1; TRBD1 is a possible D gene (5 bases). The ends were cut back, 4 bases at V and 10 bases at J, with 11 bases in the middle. The CDR3 sequence is 12 residues long. CDR1 is SNHLY, CDR2 FYNNEI, per germline. The CDR3 region is CASSVDSQEQFF. The CDR3 DNA sequence: TGTGCCAGCAGTGTAGACAGCCAAGAGCAGTTCTTC.

The chain recombines TRBV19 with TRBJ1-6; 8 nucleotides line up with TRBD1. The V gene end was trimmed by 8 bases and the J gene end by 9 bases; junction bases not matched to a gene: 3. The CDR3 loop spans 12 amino acids. CDR1 is LNHDA, CDR2 SQIVND, per germline (reference sequence). The DNA for the CDR3 is TGTGCCAGTGGACAGGGCGGTTCACCCCTCCACTTT. Translated, it gives CASGQGGSPLHF.

In this sample, this clone turned up a few times. The chain employs TRBV19 and TRBJ2-3; D call uncertain. The CDR3 spans 13 residues. The germline CDR1 and CDR2 sequences are LNHDA and SQIVND (reference sequence). The V gene lost 0 bases and the J gene lost 6 bases, with 7 bases spanning the gap. In DNA, the CDR3 is TGTGCCAGTAGTATAGACGCTAGGGATACGCAGTATTTT. It specifies CASSIDARDTQYF.

The genes are TRBV7-3 and TRBJ2-7; D is perhaps TRBD1 (5 bases). CDR1 SGHTA and CDR2 FQGTGA come from the germline V gene. CDR3 length equals 16 residues. Trimming took off 1 base at V and 0 bases at J, with 13 bases between the two ends. CDR3 region: CASSLIRRQSSYEQYF. DNA of the CDR3: TGTGCCAGCAGCTTAATTCGCCGACAGAGCTCCTACGAGCAGTACTTC.

V is TRBV2 and J is TRBJ2-7; D unresolved. V gave up 6 bases and J gave up 6 bases, with 12 bases separating them. This CDR3 contains 12 residues. Germline lookup yields CDR1 SNHLY and CDR2 FYNNEI. CDR3: CASSNKRSEQYF. The CDR3 region has the DNA TGTGCCAGCAGCAATAAGAGGTCCGAGCAGTACTTC.

J is TRBJ2-5 and V is TRBV7-2; tentative D call: TRBD1 (5 bases). V lost 7 bases and J 7 bases, leaving 16 bases between the germline ends. This CDR3 region has 13 residues. In germline, CDR1 is SGHTA, CDR2 FQGNSA. Written as DNA, the CDR3 is TGTGCCAGCACCCCCGCTTGGGGCGGGACCCAGTACTTC. It codes for CASTPAWGGTQYF.

This chain links TRBV3-1 (or the pseudogene TRBV3-2) with TRBJ2-1; TRBD2 matches at 7 bases. The CDR3 is 15 residues long. The V segment lost 1 base and the J segment 2 bases; nucleotides outside the gene matches: 2. Looked up from germline, CDR1 is LGHDT and CDR2 is YNNKEL (reference sequence). The CDR3 DNA reads TGTGCCAGCAGCCAAGGGGGAGGGGCCTACAATGAGCAGTTCTTC. It codes for CASSQGGGAYNEQFF.

V gene TRBV28 combines with J gene TRBJ2-5, with a possible D match to TRBD2 (6 bases). This CDR3 comprises 13 residues. Germline CDR1 MDHEN, CDR2 SYDVKM. V was shortened by 7 bases and J by 0 bases, with 9 bases between the two germline ends. DNA of the CDR3: TGTGCCAGCATCAAGCGGGACCAAGAGACCCAGTACTTC. It encodes CASIKRDQETQYF.

The V call is TRBV10-2, the J call TRBJ2-7, with 8 bases aligning to TRBD1. Losses at the gene ends were 6 bases for V and 5 bases for J; bases not matched to a gene: 3. This CDR3 has 12 residues. Looked up from germline, CDR1 is WSHSY and CDR2 is SAAADI. The CDR3 reads CASSPGGHEQYF. In DNA form, the CDR3 reads TGCGCCAGCAGCCCAGGGGGCCACGAGCAGTACTTC.

This chain joins TRBV5-1 and TRBJ2-2; 12 nucleotides agree with TRBD2. CDR3 size: 17 residues. Germline-derived CDR1 and CDR2 are SGHRS and YFSETQ. The J segment lost 7 bases and the V segment lost 2 bases, leaving 9 bases of the junction unmatched. The CDR3 sequence is CASSLNLAGGPSGELFF. For the CDR3, the DNA is TGCGCCAGCAGCTTAAATCTAGCGGGAGGGCCAAGCGGGGAGCTGTTTTTT.

On this clone: This sample includes further DNA sequences coding for the same CDR3. The chain joins TRBV7-9 to TRBJ2-5; D call uncertain. Trimming left V 0 bases short and J 1 base short, with 6 bases between. Germline assignment: CDR1 SEHNR and CDR2 FQNEAQ (reference sequence). The CDR3 sequence is 14 residues long. The CDR3 spells CASSLAGTQETQYF. The DNA for the CDR3 is TGTGCCAGCAGCTTAGCGGGCACCCAAGAGACCCAGTACTTC.

This chain links TRBV2 with TRBJ2-1, with a possible D match to TRBD1 (5 bases). The V gene's germline CDR1 is SNHLY and CDR2 FYNNEI. The V gene lost 4 bases and the J gene lost 5 bases, with 9 bases spanning the gap. The CDR3 covers 13 residues. The CDR3 loop reads CASSVRANNEQFF. The CDR3, as DNA: TGTGCCAGCAGTGTCAGGGCTAACAATGAGCAGTTCTTC.

J is TRBJ1-1 and V is TRBV3-1 (or the pseudogene TRBV3-2); possible D gene TRBD1, 6 bases. Looked up from germline, CDR1 is LGHDT and CDR2 is YNNKEL (reference sequence). Deletions cut 4 bases from V and 5 bases from J, with 14 bases between. The CDR3 extends over 14 amino acids. CDR3 in DNA: TGTGCCAGCAGCCCCAGACAGGACCTAACTGAAGCTTTCTTT. This codes for CASSPRQDLTEAFF.

The chain employs TRBV4-1 and TRBJ1-2, with a weak D call TRBD1 (5 bases). The CDR3 is 14 residues long. CDR1 MGHRA and CDR2 YSYEKL come from the germline V gene. V dropped 4 bases and J dropped 5 bases, with 14 bases sitting between them. The CDR3 region is CASSPSTAIYGYTF. The CDR3 DNA sequence: TGCGCCAGCAGCCCCTCGACAGCTATATATGGCTACACCTTC.

The chain joins TRBV28 to TRBJ2-7, with TRBD1 as a possible D gene (5 bases). The germline CDR1 and CDR2 sequences are MDHEN and SYDVKM. The CDR3 covers 13 residues. V was clipped by 6 bases and J by 7 bases, with 16 bases between them. In DNA, the CDR3 is TGTGCCAGCAGCCCCCCGAACAGGCGTGAGCAGTACTTC. Residues: CASSPPNRREQYF.

V is TRBV3-1 (or the pseudogene TRBV3-2) and J is TRBJ1-1; a weak D match, TRBD1 (6 bases). V was cut by 1 base and J by 6 bases, with 15 bases left in between. Germline V gene lookup returns CDR1 LGHDT and CDR2 YNNKEL (reference sequence). The CDR3 is 15 residues long. CDR3 nucleotide sequence: TGTGCCAGCAGCCAAGCCGGACAGCCCAGTTCTGAAGCTTTCTTT. The encoded protein is CASSQAGQPSSEAFF.

This clone has a single count. The J gene is TRBJ1-1, the V gene TRBV3-1 (or the pseudogene TRBV3-2); D may be TRBD1 (5 bases). The germline CDR1 and CDR2 sequences are LGHDT and YNNKEL (reference sequence). CDR3 length: 13 amino acids. V dropped 4 bases and J dropped 2 bases, with 8 bases sitting between them. CDR3 loop: CASSLGLNTEAFF. The CDR3 nucleotides are TGTGCCAGCAGCCTGGGACTTAACACTGAAGCTTTCTTT.

The rearrangement joins TRBV6-5 to TRBJ2-1; D gene unclear. CDR3 length equals 15 residues. Trimming cost V 7 bases and J 5 bases, with 18 bases left between them. Germline-derived CDR1 and CDR2 are MNHEY and SVGAGI. CDR3 sequence reads: CASKLNYQENNEQFF. CDR3 bases: TGTGCCAGCAAGTTAAACTACCAAGAGAACAATGAGCAGTTCTTC.

This chain connects TRBV4-1 to TRBJ2-3; D is undetermined. Deletions cut 3 bases from V and 0 bases from J, with 4 bases between. This CDR3 comprises 13 residues. The germline gives CDR1 MGHRA, CDR2 YSYEKL. The CDR3 reads CASSHLSTDTQYF. The DNA of the CDR3 is TGCGCCAGCAGCCATCTAAGCACAGATACGCAGTATTTT.

The rearrangement links TRBV12-3 or TRBV12-4 to TRBJ1-4; D might be TRBD1 (5 bases). The CDR3 runs to 13 residues. V was cut by 5 bases and J by 8 bases, with 12 bases left in between. In nucleotides, the CDR3 is TGTGCCAGCAGTGCCGGCGCAGGGGAAAAACTGTTTTTT. Protein product: CASSAGAGEKLFF.